The entry below describes one T cell receptor (beta chain). This sample is drawn from a study of blood T cell repertoires in COVID-19. Overall study: COVID-19 samples from acute and convalescent phases originated in the United States, Italy and Spain.

V was clipped by 3 bases and J by 1 base; unmatched bases: 1. The CDR3 is 15 amino acids. Germline V gives CDR1 KGHSH, CDR2 LQKENI. The table came from immunoSEQ multiplex PCR; TCRdb's copy has only in-frame clones and leaves some out. Of 380,000 or so clones listed, over 65% are singletons. The sequence was obtained from a human donor with acute or convalescent COVID-19. The donor label of this sample is uncertain. The sequenced sample consisted of peripheral blood. The rearrangement joins TRBV18 to TRBJ2-1; 9 positions agree with TRBD1. CDR3 protein: CASSPGQGSYNEQFF. For the CDR3, the DNA is TGTGCCAGCTCACCCGGACAGGGGTCCTACAATGAGCAGTTCTTC.